The entry that follows covers one T cell receptor beta chain sequence. CDR3 length: 12 residues. Trimming removed 4 bases at V and 4 bases at J, with 10 bases between. The germline V gene encodes CDR1 GTSNPN and CDR2 SVGIG (reference sequence). These data belong to a study of blood T cell repertoires in COVID-19. Data came from immunoSEQ multiplex PCR; TCRdb stores just in-frame clones and leaves some out. The sample shows about 210,000 clones, roughly nine tenths of them seen only once. The chain is built from TRBV30 and TRBJ1-2; TRBD1 might be the D (5 bases). The receptor comes from a man younger than 45 with acute or convalescent COVID-19. The sequenced sample was peripheral blood. CDR3 sequence reads: CAWNGGVYGYTF. The CDR3 DNA reads TGTGCCTGGAATGGAGGGGTCTATGGCTACACCTTC.